This TCR beta chain appears in the sequencing data of a study of T-cell memory formation after mild COVID-19. TCR alpha and TCR beta cDNA libraries with sample barcodes and UMIs came from 5'RACE using constant-segment primers. TCRdb independently ran MiXCR on the 5' RACE reads; one entry per CDR3 protein. The table includes tens of thousands of distinct CDR3 sequences, 6% to 9.5% detected once. This CDR3 contains 15 residues. CDR1 is SGHAT, CDR2 FQNNGV, per germline. Between the trimmed V and J ends, which lost 5 bases and 0 bases, there was a span of 10 bases. This clonotype was detected only a few times.

This clonotype originated in a man aged 18 to 35 who had mild COVID-19 (a few samples of this study predate the infection). Cell type and time point are not known. The sequenced sample consisted of PBMCs or a T cell subset sorted from them (not recorded which). The rearrangement joins TRBV11-2 to TRBJ2-2, with unresolved D. The CDR3 nucleotides are TGTGCCAGCAGCATCCAGCTACCGAACACCGGGGAGCTGTTTTTT. Amino acids: CASSIQLPNTGELFF.